This T cell receptor beta chain comes out of a study of molecular identifiers for immune sequencing clone quantification. Study-wide findings and caveats: One million naive cells reportedly did not prevent detection of spiked Jurkat TCR RNA from one cell. Effector cells had over 99% of their molecules in clones above 20 RNA copies, while naive cells had under 1%.

This clonotype was detected ten times or more. As yet, its antigen is unknown. Generation of bulk TCR libraries relied on previously described methods and listed TCR primers. Each CDR3 protein is one row after TCRdb ran MiXCR on the PCR reads. In the table there are approximately 500,000 distinct CDR3 sequences, 20% to 25% of which are singletons. V shed 3 bases, J shed 2 bases, and the junction held 3 bases outside the gene matches. The CDR3 loop spans 14 amino acids. Germline assignment: CDR1 SGHRS and CDR2 YFSETQ. Material: naive CD8+ T cells from blood, with Jurkat cell RNA spiked in. Subset given: FACS-sorted CD8+CD4-CCR7+CD45RA+ naive T cells. The chain joins TRBV5-1 to TRBJ2-7, with 9 bases that match TRBD2. This TCR derives from a human donor in good health. Some libraries in this study had Jurkat cell RNA spiked in. The CDR3 nucleotides are TGCGCCAGCAGCTGGACTAGCGCAACCTACGAGCAGTACTTC. Translation gives CASSWTSATYEQYF. Looking up the rest from reference TRBV5-1 and TRBJ2-7 gives the full variable domain: KAGVTQTPRYLIKTRGQQVTLSCSPISGHRSVSWYQQTPGQGLQFLFEYFSETQRNKGNFPGRFSGRQFSNSRSEMNVSTLELGDSALYLCASSWTSATYEQYFGPGTRLTVT.